These T cell receptor beta chains were read from a single sample in a study of blood T cells in healthy people across ages. MiXCR was run by TCRdb on the 5' RACE reads, yielding one entry per CDR3 protein. This table has approximately 800,000 distinct CDR3 sequences, roughly 50% appearing once. Sequences were obtained from blood. The receptors were sampled from an elderly man in good health. Both conserved end residues are part of each CDR3. A D gene is named only where the DNA matches it firmly. Expanded clones are given a class, and other clones once, few, many or no size at all.

size,V,D,J,DNA,CDR3
-,TRBV12-3/TRBV12-4,-,TRBJ2-3,TGTGCCAGCAGTCCTCTTAGGGGGAGGGAGGTAGATACACAGTATTTT,CASSPLRGREVDTQYF
-,TRBV7-9,-,TRBJ2-5,TGTGCCAGCAGCCCCTTCCTTGGACTTAAGCAAGAGACCCAGTACTTC,CASSPFLGLKQETQYF
-,TRBV5-6,TRBD2,TRBJ2-1,TGTGCCAGCAGCTTTCTGCTAGCGGGAGTTAATGAGCAGTTCTTC,CASSFLLAGVNEQFF
few,TRBV5-6,-,TRBJ1-2,TGTGCCAGCAGACCGCCCCGGGACGCTGACCTCTATGGCTACACCTTC,CASRPPRDADLYGYTF
-,TRBV11-2,-,TRBJ1-1,TGTGCCAGCAGCTTACCTAGGGGGGTGAACACTGAAGCTTTCTTT,CASSLPRGVNTEAFF
many,TRBV4-1,-,TRBJ1-2,TGCGCCAGCAGCCCCACTACCGGGACAATCGCTAACTATGGCTACACCTTC,CASSPTTGTIANYGYTF
few,TRBV10-1,-,TRBJ2-7,TGCGCCAGCAGTCCGGCCCTGACCTACGAGCAGTACTTC,CASSPALTYEQYF
many,TRBV5-1,-,TRBJ1-2,TGCGCCAGCAGCTTAACAGGGTATGGCTACACCTTC,CASSLTGYGYTF
-,TRBV20-1,TRBD2,TRBJ2-1,TGCAGTGCTTCGACTAGCGGGAGCGGCAATGAGCAGTTCTTC,CSASTSGSGNEQFF
-,TRBV11-2,-,TRBJ2-1,TGTGCCAGCAGCTTAGATCTAGGGACTGGGGACAATGAGCAGTTCTTC,CASSLDLGTGDNEQFF
-,TRBV5-1,TRBD1,TRBJ2-4,TGCGCCAGCAGCTTGACCCCCCAGGGGGCAAGTTTTTACATTCAGTACTTC,CASSLTPQGASFYIQYF
-,TRBV7-2,TRBD1,TRBJ1-4,TGTGCCAGCGCTGTAGACAGGGTTAATGAAAAACTGTTTTTT,CASAVDRVNEKLFF
-,TRBV29-1,-,TRBJ2-3,TGCAGCGTGGACATGGGCACAGATACGCAGTATTTT,CSVDMGTDTQYF
-,TRBV12-3/TRBV12-4,TRBD2,TRBJ2-1,TGTGCCAGCAGTCCTAGCGGGACGCTATACAATGAGCAGTTCTTC,CASSPSGTLYNEQFF
many,TRBV28,TRBD1,TRBJ1-4,TGTGCCAGCTCGGACAGGGAATTTGATGAAAAACTGTTTTTT,CASSDREFDEKLFF
few,TRBV20-1,-,TRBJ1-2,TGCAGTGCCAGCCGGAAAAACTATGGCTACACCTTC,CSASRKNYGYTF
few,TRBV20-1,-,TRBJ1-1,TGCAGTGCTAGACAAAACACTGAAGCTTTCTTT,CSARQNTEAFF
few,TRBV6-6,TRBD1,TRBJ1-4,TGTGCCAGCAGTTACGTACAGGGGGCGTCTAATGAAAAACTGTTTTTT,CASSYVQGASNEKLFF
few,TRBV20-1,TRBD2,TRBJ2-1,TGCAGTGCTGCCGGGACTAGCGGAAATGAGCAGTTCTTC,CSAAGTSGNEQFF
few,TRBV29-1,TRBD2,TRBJ2-1,TGCAGCGTTGCCAGACGAGCGGGAGATGGTGAGCAGTTCTTC,CSVARRAGDGEQFF
-,TRBV5-6,TRBD2,TRBJ2-3,TGTGCCAGCAGCTTGCTGTCTAGCGGGTTAGCAGATACGCAGTATTTT,CASSLLSSGLADTQYF
-,TRBV24-1,-,TRBJ2-1,TGTGCCACCGAGGGGGGGAAGGGCTACAATGAGCAGTTCTTC,CATEGGKGYNEQFF